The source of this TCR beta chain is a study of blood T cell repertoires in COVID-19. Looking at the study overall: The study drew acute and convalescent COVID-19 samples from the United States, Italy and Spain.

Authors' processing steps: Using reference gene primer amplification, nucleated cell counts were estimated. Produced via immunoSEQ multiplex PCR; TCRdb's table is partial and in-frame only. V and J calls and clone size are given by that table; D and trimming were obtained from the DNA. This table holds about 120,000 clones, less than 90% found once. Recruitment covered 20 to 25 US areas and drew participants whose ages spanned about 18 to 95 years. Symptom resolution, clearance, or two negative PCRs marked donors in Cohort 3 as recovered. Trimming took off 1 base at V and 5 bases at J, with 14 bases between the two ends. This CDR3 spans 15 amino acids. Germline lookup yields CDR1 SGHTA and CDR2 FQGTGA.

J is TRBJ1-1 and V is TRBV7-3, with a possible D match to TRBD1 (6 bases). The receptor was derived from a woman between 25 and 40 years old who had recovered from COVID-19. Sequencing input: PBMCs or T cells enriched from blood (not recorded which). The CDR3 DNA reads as TGTGCCAGCAGCTTAATGGGCGGGGGCGTAACTGAAGCTTTCTTT. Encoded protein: CASSLMGGGVTEAFF.